This TCR beta chain emerged from a study of blood T cell repertoires in COVID-19. Study-level background: Samples representing acute and convalescent COVID-19 were sourced from the United States, Italy and Spain.

The CDR3 length is 14 residues. CDR1 and CDR2 from the germline V gene are SGDLS and YYNGEE. The V end was cut by 2 bases, the J end by 8 bases, with 14 bases between. Method: immunoSEQ multiplex PCR; TCRdb's copy keeps in-frame clones and lacks some. This sample has 90,000 or so clones; 72% occur once, and the top ten carry roughly 25%. The chain carries TRBV9 and TRBJ2-1; tentative D call: TRBD1 (6 bases). The TCR sequence derives from a woman aged 55 to 70 in a cohort sampled during active or convalescent COVID-19. Material for sequencing was peripheral blood. This CDR3 reads CASSVGLGADEQFF. The CDR3 DNA is TGTGCCAGCAGCGTCGGTTTGGGGGCCGATGAGCAGTTCTTC.